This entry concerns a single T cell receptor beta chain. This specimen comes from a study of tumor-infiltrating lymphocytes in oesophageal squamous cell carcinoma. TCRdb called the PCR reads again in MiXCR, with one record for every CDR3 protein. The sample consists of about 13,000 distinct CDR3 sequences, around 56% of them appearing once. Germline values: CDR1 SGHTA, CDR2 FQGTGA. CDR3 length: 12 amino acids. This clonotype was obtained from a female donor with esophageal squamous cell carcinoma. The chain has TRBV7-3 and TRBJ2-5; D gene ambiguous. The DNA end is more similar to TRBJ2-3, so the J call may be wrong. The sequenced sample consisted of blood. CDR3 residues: CASSEESNTQYF. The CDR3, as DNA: TGTGCCAGCTCCGAGGAAAGTAATACGCAGTATTTT.